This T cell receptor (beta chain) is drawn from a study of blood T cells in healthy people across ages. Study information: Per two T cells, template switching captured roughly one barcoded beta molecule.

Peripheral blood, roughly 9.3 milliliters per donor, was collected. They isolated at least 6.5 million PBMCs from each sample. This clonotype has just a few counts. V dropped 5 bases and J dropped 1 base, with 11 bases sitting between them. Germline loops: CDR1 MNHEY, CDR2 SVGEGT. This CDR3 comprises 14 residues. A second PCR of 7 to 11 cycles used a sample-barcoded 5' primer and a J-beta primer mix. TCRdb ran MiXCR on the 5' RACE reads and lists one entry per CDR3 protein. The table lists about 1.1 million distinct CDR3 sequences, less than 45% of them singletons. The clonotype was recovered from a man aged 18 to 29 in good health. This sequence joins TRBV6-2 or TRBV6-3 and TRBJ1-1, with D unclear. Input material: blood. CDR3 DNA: TGTGCCAGCAGTGTGGGTGGCAAGAACACTGAAGCTTTCTTT. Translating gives CASSVGGKNTEAFF.